This T cell receptor (beta chain) was identified during a study of metastatic and nonmetastatic thyroid tumors. Thyroid surgery was performed in patients who had received no treatment beforehand. This clone appeared a few times. Trimming at V came to 5 bases and at J to 4 bases, leaving 7 bases not matched to a gene. CDR1 and CDR2 (germline): MNHEY, SVGEGT. This CDR3 comprises 16 residues. In the authors' workflow: CDR3 was compared across clinicopathological groups, and the resulting differences were used to build a distant-metastasis classifier for papillary thyroid cancer. With MiXCR, TCRdb called clones anew from the PCR reads. Clone size and V and J calls follow TCRdb, not the original study. The sample contains over 3,000 clones, 30% to 45% of which appear only once.

The material sequenced was tumor tissue. J is TRBJ2-1 and V is TRBV6-2 or TRBV6-3; 11 bases align to TRBD2. The clonotype comes from a male donor with papillary thyroid cancer or a benign thyroid nodule (not recorded which). Some clones in this sample may be carry-over from other donors' samples. The CDR3 DNA is TGTGCCAGCAGTCCCTGGACTAGCGGGCCTTACAATGAGCAGTTCTTC. Translating gives CASSPWTSGPYNEQFF.